The present entry profiles one T cell receptor beta chain with its context. This entry is derived from a study of T cell responses to AZD1222 COVID-19 vaccine. Background on the study: Second-dose timings of about 4 or about 12 weeks were pooled.

Libraries were prepared by immunoSEQ multiplex PCR; TCRdb keeps only in-frame clonotypes and omits some of them. The table has fewer than 150,000 clones, 70% to 90% seen once. J was trimmed by 2 bases and V by 6 bases; bases with no gene match: 15. This CDR3 region has 18 residues. Germline V gene data show CDR1 as SNHLY and CDR2 as FYNNEI. The sequence came from an adult in good health. Specimen: peripheral blood, collected on day 0 of AZD1222 vaccination. The chain is built from TRBV2 and TRBJ2-2; 7 nucleotides match TRBD2. The CDR3, as DNA: TGTGCCAGCAGCCTACTGTGGGCGGGAGTAATAAACACCGGGGAGCTGTTTTTT. Protein: CASSLLWAGVINTGELFF.